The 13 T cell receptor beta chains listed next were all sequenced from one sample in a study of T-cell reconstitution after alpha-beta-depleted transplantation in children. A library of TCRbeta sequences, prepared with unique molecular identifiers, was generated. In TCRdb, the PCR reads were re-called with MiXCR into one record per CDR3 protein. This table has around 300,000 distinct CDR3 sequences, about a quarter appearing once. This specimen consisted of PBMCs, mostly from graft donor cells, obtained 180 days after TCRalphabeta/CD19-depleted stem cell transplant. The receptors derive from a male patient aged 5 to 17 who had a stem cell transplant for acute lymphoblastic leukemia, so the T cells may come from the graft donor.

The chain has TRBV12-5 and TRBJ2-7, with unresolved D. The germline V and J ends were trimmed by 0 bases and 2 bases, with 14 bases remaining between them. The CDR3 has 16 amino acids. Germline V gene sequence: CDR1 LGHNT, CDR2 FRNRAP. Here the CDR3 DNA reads TGTGCTAGTGGTTTGGTACTAAGGGTGGGGACCTACGAGCAGTACTTC. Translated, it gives CASGLVLRVGTYEQYF.

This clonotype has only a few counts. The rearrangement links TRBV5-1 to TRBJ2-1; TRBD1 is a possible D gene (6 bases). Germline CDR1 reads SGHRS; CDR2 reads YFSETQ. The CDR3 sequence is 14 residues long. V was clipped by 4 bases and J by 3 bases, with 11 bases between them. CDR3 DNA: TGCGCCAGCAGCCAGGGACAAAACTACAATGAGCAGTTCTTC. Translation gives CASSQGQNYNEQFF. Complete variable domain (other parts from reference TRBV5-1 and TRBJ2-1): KAGVTQTPRYLIKTRGQQVTLSCSPISGHRSVSWYQQTPGQGLQFLFEYFSETQRNKGNFPGRFSGRQFSNSRSEMNVSTLELGDSALYLCASSQGQNYNEQFFGPGTRLTVL.

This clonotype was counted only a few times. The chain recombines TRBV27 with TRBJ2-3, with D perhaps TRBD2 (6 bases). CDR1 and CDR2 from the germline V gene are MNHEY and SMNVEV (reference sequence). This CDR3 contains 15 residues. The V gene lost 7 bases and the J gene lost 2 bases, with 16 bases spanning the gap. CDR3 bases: TGTGCCAGCATAGGGCTAGCGAGACTCACAGATACGCAGTATTTT. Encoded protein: CASIGLARLTDTQYF.

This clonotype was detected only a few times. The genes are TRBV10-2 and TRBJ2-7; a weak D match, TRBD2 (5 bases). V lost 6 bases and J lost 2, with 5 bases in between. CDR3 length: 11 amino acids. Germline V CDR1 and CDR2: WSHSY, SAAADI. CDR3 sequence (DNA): TGCGCCAGCAGGCGGGCCTACGAGCAGTACTTC. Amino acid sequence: CASRRAYEQYF.

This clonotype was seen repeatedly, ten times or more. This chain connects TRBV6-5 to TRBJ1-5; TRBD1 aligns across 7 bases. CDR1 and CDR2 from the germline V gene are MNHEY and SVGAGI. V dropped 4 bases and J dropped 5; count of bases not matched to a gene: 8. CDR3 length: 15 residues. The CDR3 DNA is TGTGCCAGCAGTTCCCCCCGGGACAGCGATCAGCCCCAGCATTTT. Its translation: CASSSPRDSDQPQHF.

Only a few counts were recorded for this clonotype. The CDR3 DNA reads as TGTGCCAGCAGCAAATGGCTCCGGGGCGGAAAAAACATTCAGTACTTC. Its translation: CASSKWLRGGKNIQYF. This chain connects TRBV21-1 to TRBJ2-4; TRBD1, the D gene given by the table, was not confirmed from the DNA. TRBV21-1 is reported as a pseudogene. The CDR3 has 16 residues.

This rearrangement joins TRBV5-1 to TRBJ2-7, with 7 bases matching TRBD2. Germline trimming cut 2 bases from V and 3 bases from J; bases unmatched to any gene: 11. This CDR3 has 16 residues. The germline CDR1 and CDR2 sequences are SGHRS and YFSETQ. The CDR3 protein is CASSLRSSGSNYEQYF. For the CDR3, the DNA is TGCGCCAGCAGCTTACGATCTAGCGGCTCAAACTACGAGCAGTACTTC.

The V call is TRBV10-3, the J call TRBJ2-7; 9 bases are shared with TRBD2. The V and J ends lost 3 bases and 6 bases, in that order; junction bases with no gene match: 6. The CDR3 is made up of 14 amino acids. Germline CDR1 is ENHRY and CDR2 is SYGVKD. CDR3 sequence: CAISEASGAFEQYF. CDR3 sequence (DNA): TGTGCCATCAGTGAAGCTAGCGGGGCCTTCGAGCAGTACTTC.

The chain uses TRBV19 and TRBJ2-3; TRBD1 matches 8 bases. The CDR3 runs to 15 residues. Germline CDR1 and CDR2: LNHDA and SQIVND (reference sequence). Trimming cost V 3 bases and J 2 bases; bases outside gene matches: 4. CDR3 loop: CASSIGQGVTDTQYF. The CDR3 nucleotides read TGTGCCAGTAGTATCGGACAGGGTGTCACAGATACGCAGTATTTT.

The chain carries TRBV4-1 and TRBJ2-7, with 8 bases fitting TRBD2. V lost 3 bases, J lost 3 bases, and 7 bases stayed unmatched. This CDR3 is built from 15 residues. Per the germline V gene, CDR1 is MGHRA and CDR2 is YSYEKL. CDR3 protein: CASSHQREQFYEQYF. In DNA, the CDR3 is TGCGCCAGCAGCCACCAGCGGGAGCAATTCTACGAGCAGTACTTC.

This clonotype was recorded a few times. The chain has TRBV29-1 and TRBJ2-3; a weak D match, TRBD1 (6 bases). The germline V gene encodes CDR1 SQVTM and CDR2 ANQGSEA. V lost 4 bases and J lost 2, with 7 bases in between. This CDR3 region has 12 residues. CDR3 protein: CSVGTVTDTQYF. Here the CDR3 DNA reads TGCAGCGTTGGGACAGTCACAGATACGCAGTATTTT.

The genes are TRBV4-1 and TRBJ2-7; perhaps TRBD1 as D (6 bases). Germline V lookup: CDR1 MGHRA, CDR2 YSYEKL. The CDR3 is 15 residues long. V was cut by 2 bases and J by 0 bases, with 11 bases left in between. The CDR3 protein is CASSQPTGYSYEQYF. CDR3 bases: TGCGCCAGCAGCCAACCCACAGGGTACTCCTACGAGCAGTACTTC.

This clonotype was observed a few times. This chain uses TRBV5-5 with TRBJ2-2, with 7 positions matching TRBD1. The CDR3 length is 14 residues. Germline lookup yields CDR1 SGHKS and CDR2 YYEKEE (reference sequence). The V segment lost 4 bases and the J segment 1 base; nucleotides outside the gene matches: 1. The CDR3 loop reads CASSTGVNTGELFF. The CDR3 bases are TGTGCCAGCAGCACAGGGGTGAACACCGGGGAGCTGTTTTTT. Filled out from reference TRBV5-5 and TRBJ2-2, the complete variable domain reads DAGVTQSPTHLIKTRGQQVTLRCSPISGHKSVSWYQQVLGQGPQFIFQYYEKEERGRGNFPDRFSARQFPNYSSELNVNALLLGDSALYLCASSTGVNTGELFFGEGSRLTVL.